Listed below are T cell receptor beta chains from one sample, sequenced in a study of T-cell memory formation after mild COVID-19. TCRdb re-called the 5' RACE reads with MiXCR, one entry per CDR3 protein. The sample has 90,000 to 120,000 distinct CDR3 sequences; over 8.5% are singletons. The sequenced sample consisted of PBMCs or a T cell subset sorted from them (not recorded which). These receptor sequences come from a man younger than 35 who had mild COVID-19 (a few samples of this study predate the infection). Cell type and time point are not known. Both conserved end residues are part of each CDR3. A D gene is named only where the DNA matches it firmly. Where a row states a size, it is once, few, many or the class of an expanded clone; other rows omit it.

cdr3_aa	cdr3_nt	v_call	j_call	d_call	clone_size	cdr3_length
CSAQTSGIYNEQFF	TGCAGCGCCCAGACTAGCGGGATTTACAATGAGCAGTTCTTC	TRBV29-1	TRBJ2-1	TRBD2	NA	14
CASSRYGGGDTQYF	TGTGCCAGCAGTCGATATGGGGGTGGAGATACGCAGTATTTT	TRBV7-9	TRBJ2-3	NA	NA	14
CASGDTDTQYF	TGTGCTAGCGGGGACACAGATACGCAGTATTTT	TRBV9	TRBJ2-3	TRBD2	few	11
CASSPPNAYEQYF	TGTGCCAGCAGCCCCCCGAACGCCTACGAGCAGTACTTC	TRBV13	TRBJ2-7	NA	few	13
CAWSASANTGELFF	TGTGCCTGGTCGGCGTCCGCGAACACCGGGGAGCTGTTTTTT	TRBV30	TRBJ2-2	NA	few	14
CASSLLGGIGANVLTF	TGTGCCAGCAGCTTGTTGGGGGGGATAGGGGCCAACGTCCTGACTTTC	TRBV5-5	TRBJ2-6	TRBD2	NA	16
CASRDPGGKEQYF	TGTGCCAGCAGGGACCCCGGGGGGAAGGAGCAGTACTTC	TRBV11-2	TRBJ2-7	TRBD2	few	13
CASSQESGASEQYF	TGTGCCAGCAGCCAAGAGTCGGGTGCCAGCGAGCAGTACTTC	TRBV4-2	TRBJ2-7	NA	NA	14
CASSQGGPPGELFF	TGCGCCAGCAGCCAAGGAGGTCCCCCCGGGGAGCTGTTTTTT	TRBV4-3	TRBJ2-2	NA	NA	14
CASSLGAGGSTDTQYF	TGTGCCAGCAGCTTAGGCGCGGGGGGATCCACAGATACGCAGTATTTT	TRBV3-1	TRBJ2-3	TRBD2	few	16